This passage covers 28 T cell receptor beta chains from one sample sequenced in a study of OX40 agonist ivuxolimab in advanced cancers. This table comes from immunoSEQ multiplex PCR, and its TCRdb copy is limited to in-frame clones, with some not included. Of tens of thousands of clones detected, about 89% appear once; the ten largest clones hold 8.4%. The specimen was CD4+ or CD8+ T cells sorted from blood, collected in a trial of the OX40 agonist ivuxolimab. These receptor sequences come from an adult with an advanced solid tumor such as melanoma, head and neck, liver or kidney cancer.

This chain uses TRBV9 with TRBJ2-1; 10 bases align to TRBD2. Trimming at V came to 0 bases and at J to 5 bases, leaving 8 bases not matched to a gene. CDR3 size: 17 residues. Germline-derived CDR1 and CDR2 are SGDLS and YYNGEE. CDR3 protein: CASSVVGSGRADNEQFF. CDR3 nucleotide sequence: TGTGCCAGCAGCGTAGTAGGAAGCGGGAGGGCCGACAATGAGCAGTTCTTC.

The chain joins TRBV11-3 to TRBJ2-3, with a weak D call TRBD2 (7 bases). V lost 1 base to trimming and J lost 4 bases, with 12 bases between them. CDR1 SGHNT and CDR2 YENEEA come from the germline V gene. This CDR3 has 15 amino acids. CDR3 protein: CASSLATGRADTQYF. CDR3 DNA: TGTGCCAGCAGCTTAGCCACAGGGAGGGCAGATACGCAGTATTTT.

The chain has TRBV28 and TRBJ2-2; D uncertain. V shed 1 base and J shed 6 bases, with 18 bases lying between them. CDR3 length: 17 residues. Germline V gives CDR1 MDHEN, CDR2 SYDVKM. CDR3 DNA sequence: TGTGCCAGCAGTTTATCCCTTTTGCTCACCCTTTCCGGGGAGCTGTTTTTT. It codes for CASSLSLLLTLSGELFF.

The rearrangement links TRBV9 to TRBJ2-1, with 10 positions matching TRBD2. The CDR3 totals 19 residues. Per germline, CDR1 SGDLS and CDR2 YYNGEE. The junction had 13 bases not matched to a gene; V was cut back by 4 bases and J by 0 bases. CDR3 region: CASSSPVEREGTSYNEQFF. In DNA form, the CDR3 reads TGTGCCAGCAGCTCCCCGGTGGAGCGGGAGGGAACCTCCTACAATGAGCAGTTCTTC.

The gene calls are TRBV28 and TRBJ2-3; D gene unclear. The CDR3 covers 16 residues. V shed 1 base and J shed 0 bases, with 11 bases lying between them. Germline CDR1 and CDR2: MDHEN and SYDVKM. The CDR3 DNA reads as TGTGCCAGCAGTTTATCCCAGGCCCTTAGCACAGATACGCAGTATTTT. This sequence encodes CASSLSQALSTDTQYF.

The chain's CDR3 is CASSVGNPVPGRGAYEQYV. CDR3 nucleotides: TGTGCCAGCAGCGTAGGGAACCCGGTTCCAGGGAGGGGGGCCTACGAGCAGTACGTC. The chain couples TRBV9 to TRBJ2-7; the D gene is possibly TRBD2 (7 bases). The CDR3 is 19 residues long. CDR1 is SGDLS, CDR2 YYNGEE, per germline. The V end lost 0 bases, the J end lost 2 bases, and 24 bases lay between the germline ends.

The chain employs TRBV6-5 and TRBJ1-2, with 11 bases matching TRBD1. The V segment lost 6 bases and the J segment 4 bases; nucleotides outside the gene matches: 7. The CDR3 sequence is 15 residues long. CDR1 and CDR2 (germline): MNHEY, SVGAGI. The CDR3 sequence is CASRVGQGVGYGYTF. The CDR3 region has the DNA TGTGCCAGCAGGGTGGGACAGGGGGTGGGCTATGGCTACACCTTC.

V usage is TRBV13 and J usage is TRBJ1-2; 8 bases line up with TRBD1. The CDR3 is 16 amino acids. The J segment lost 4 bases and the V segment lost 4 bases, leaving 11 bases of the junction unmatched. Germline V gene lookup returns CDR1 PRHDT and CDR2 FYEKMQ (reference sequence). CDR3 sequence reads: CASSYRTGGETYGYTF. In nucleotides, the CDR3 is TGTGCCAGCAGCTATCGAACAGGGGGGGAAACCTATGGCTACACCTTC.

J is TRBJ2-1 and V is TRBV28; TRBD2 is a possible D gene (5 bases). V was pared by 5 bases and J by 1 base, with 9 bases between. Germline V lookup: CDR1 MDHEN, CDR2 SYDVKM. CDR3 size: 14 residues. CDR3 coding DNA: TGTGCCAGCAGTGACTACCTGTCCTACAATGAGCAGTTCTTC. This encodes CASSDYLSYNEQFF. Variable domain in full (rest from reference TRBV28 and TRBJ2-1): DVKVTQSSRYLVKRTGEKVFLECVQDMDHENMFWYRQDPGLGLRLIYFSYDVKMKEKGDIPEGYSVSREKKERFSLILESASTNQTSMYLCASSDYLSYNEQFFGPGTRLTVL.

The J gene is TRBJ1-1, the V gene TRBV4-1, with D unresolved. V lost 4 bases to trimming and J lost 8 bases, with 11 bases between them. CDR3 size: 12 residues. The germline CDR1 and CDR2 sequences are MGHRA and YSYEKL. The CDR3 is CASSPIRGEAFF. CDR3 DNA sequence: TGCGCCAGCAGCCCGATCCGTGGGGAAGCTTTCTTT.

The chain is built from TRBV28 and TRBJ1-1; D not certain. V was clipped by 4 bases and J by 1 base, with 7 bases between them. This CDR3 region has 13 residues. Per the germline V gene, CDR1 is MDHEN and CDR2 is SYDVKM. The CDR3 sequence is CASSYTENTEAFF. The CDR3 DNA reads as TGTGCCAGCAGTTACACAGAGAACACTGAAGCTTTCTTT. Full variable domain (rest looked up from reference TRBV28 and TRBJ1-1): DVKVTQSSRYLVKRTGEKVFLECVQDMDHENMFWYRQDPGLGLRLIYFSYDVKMKEKGDIPEGYSVSREKKERFSLILESASTNQTSMYLCASSYTENTEAFFGQGTRLTVV.

Only a few counts were recorded for this clone. The chain links TRBV15 to TRBJ2-1; D is possibly TRBD1 (5 bases). CDR1 is LNHNV, CDR2 YYDKDF, per germline (reference sequence). Trimming took off 0 bases at V and 4 bases at J, with 13 bases between the two ends. The CDR3 runs to 16 residues. CDR3 nucleotide sequence: TGTGCCACCAGCAGAGATCCCAGGGTGGGATACAATGAGCAGTTCTTC. This encodes CATSRDPRVGYNEQFF.

This sequence joins TRBV30 and TRBJ2-1, with a possible D match to TRBD1 (5 bases). With 3 bases removed from V and 4 bases from J, the gap between germline ends came to 10 bases. The CDR3 extends over 13 amino acids. CDR1 is GTSNPN and CDR2 is SVGIG in the germline V gene (reference sequence). CDR3 in amino acids: CAWSRKGYNEQFF. The CDR3 coding sequence is TGTGCCTGGAGCCGGAAGGGGTACAATGAGCAGTTCTTC.

This chain joins TRBV28 and TRBJ1-5, with 10 bases aligning to TRBD1. Germline CDR1 is MDHEN and CDR2 is SYDVKM. The V segment lost 5 bases and the J segment 4 bases; nucleotides outside the gene matches: 11. The CDR3 is 17 amino acids. The CDR3 is CASSIMTGGYGNQPQHF. CDR3 coding DNA: TGTGCCAGCAGTATAATGACAGGGGGCTATGGTAATCAGCCCCAGCATTTT.

The genes are TRBV4-1 and TRBJ1-5, with no clear D. V was trimmed by 0 bases and J by 6 bases, leaving 9 bases between them. The germline V gene encodes CDR1 MGHRA and CDR2 YSYEKL. The CDR3 consists of 14 residues. CDR3 DNA: TGCGCCAGCAGCCAAGATACATCTATTCAGCCCCAGCATTTT. Amino acid sequence: CASSQDTSIQPQHF.

The sample holds one count of this clone. The chain combines TRBV27 with TRBJ2-5; D gene uncertain. V gave up 2 bases and J gave up 1 base, with 5 bases separating them. The V gene's germline CDR1 is MNHEY and CDR2 SMNVEV (reference sequence). This CDR3 comprises 13 residues. CDR3 sequence reads: CASSLGPQETQYF. The CDR3 DNA reads as TGTGCCAGCAGTTTAGGGCCCCAAGAGACCCAGTACTTC.

This clone has only a few counts. The chain couples TRBV7-8 to TRBJ2-1; no clear D gene. V gave up 5 bases and J gave up 2 bases, with 7 bases separating them. The CDR3 extends over 13 amino acids. Germline lookup yields CDR1 SGHVS and CDR2 FQNEAQ. The CDR3 DNA follows: TGTGCCAGCAGCGACGACACCTACAATGAGCAGTTCTTC. Translating it yields CASSDDTYNEQFF.

The rearrangement uses TRBV4-3 and TRBJ2-1, with 10 bases fitting TRBD2. J was trimmed by 3 bases and V by 4 bases; bases with no gene match: 9. This CDR3 spans 17 amino acids. Germline CDR1 LGHNA, CDR2 YSLEER. CDR3 sequence reads: CASSPNPSGRIYNEQFF. The DNA of the CDR3 is TGCGCCAGCAGCCCCAACCCTAGCGGGAGAATCTACAATGAGCAGTTCTTC.

This clone was observed once. V is TRBV30 and J is TRBJ2-2; D might be TRBD2 (5 bases). CDR3 length: 13 amino acids. Trimming took off 6 bases at V and 1 base at J, with 9 bases between the two ends. CDR1 is GTSNPN and CDR2 is SVGIG in the germline V gene (reference sequence). The CDR3 spells CACSRENTGELFF. CDR3 in DNA: TGTGCCTGTTCCCGGGAGAACACCGGGGAGCTGTTTTTT.

The V gene is TRBV9, the J gene TRBJ2-3, with 8 bases fitting TRBD1. Germline assignment: CDR1 SGDLS and CDR2 YYNGEE. V shed 4 bases, J shed 1 base, and the junction held 8 bases outside the gene matches. The CDR3 has 16 amino acids. The CDR3 bases are TGTGCCAGCAGCTTATTCAGGGGGCACGGCACAGATACGCAGTATTTT. Translating gives CASSLFRGHGTDTQYF.

This chain joins TRBV30 and TRBJ1-2; maybe TRBD1 (5 bases). The CDR3 runs to 14 residues. V lost 0 bases to trimming and J lost 8 bases, with 16 bases between them. Germline-derived CDR1 and CDR2 are GTSNPN and SVGIG (reference sequence). CDR3 amino acids: CAWSVLGGMGGYTF. CDR3 DNA sequence: TGTGCCTGGAGTGTACTCGGGGGAATGGGAGGCTACACCTTC.

V gene TRBV28 combines with J gene TRBJ2-1; no clear D. Germline V gene lookup returns CDR1 MDHEN and CDR2 SYDVKM. CDR3 length: 12 amino acids. Trimming took off 6 bases at V and 4 bases at J, with 7 bases between the two ends. CDR3 DNA: TGTGCCAGCAGCCCTTTGTACAATGAGCAGTTCTTC. As protein: CASSPLYNEQFF. The whole variable domain, remainder taken from reference TRBV28 and TRBJ2-1, is DVKVTQSSRYLVKRTGEKVFLECVQDMDHENMFWYRQDPGLGLRLIYFSYDVKMKEKGDIPEGYSVSREKKERFSLILESASTNQTSMYLCASSPLYNEQFFGPGTRLTVL.

V is TRBV5-8 and J is TRBJ2-4; D might be TRBD2 (6 bases). V was trimmed by 4 bases and J by 11 bases, leaving 22 bases between them. This CDR3 comprises 15 residues. The germline CDR1 and CDR2 sequences are SGHTS and YDEGEE. The CDR3 DNA follows: TGTGCCAGCAGCCTCGGGACGACTGGAGCGGGTCTTCAGTACTTC. Protein: CASSLGTTGAGLQYF. The full variable domain, rest sourced from reference TRBV5-8 and TRBJ2-4, is EAGVTQSPTHLIKTRGQQATLRCSPISGHTSVYWYQQALGLGLQFLLWYDEGEERNRGNFPPRFSGRQFPNYSSELNVNALELEDSALYLCASSLGTTGAGLQYFGAGTRLSVL.

This rearrangement joins TRBV11-2 to TRBJ2-2; tentatively, D is TRBD2 (7 bases). Trimming took off 0 bases at V and 4 bases at J, with 15 bases between the two ends. The germline V gene encodes CDR1 SGHAT and CDR2 FQNNGV. This CDR3 has 17 residues. The CDR3 loop reads CASSLDRGRGGTGELFF. Written as DNA, the CDR3 is TGTGCCAGCAGCTTAGATCGGGGAAGGGGGGGCACCGGGGAGCTGTTTTTT.

Note on this clone: This sample also contains other DNA sequences that code for the same CDR3. This sequence joins TRBV28 and TRBJ1-5; unclear D gene. The V end lost 5 bases, the J end lost 3 bases, and 5 bases lay between the germline ends. This CDR3 contains 12 residues. In germline, CDR1 is MDHEN, CDR2 SYDVKM. Here the CDR3 reads CASSPTNQPQHF. In nucleotides, the CDR3 is TGTGCCAGCAGTCCCACCAATCAGCCCCAGCATTTT.

This chain connects TRBV11-2 to TRBJ1-6, with D possibly TRBD1 on 5 matching bases. Trimming cost V 3 bases and J 1 base, with 7 bases left between them. Germline loops: CDR1 SGHAT, CDR2 FQNNGV. CDR3 size: 15 residues. The CDR3, as DNA: TGTGCCAGCAGCTTGGGGGATTCCTATAATTCACCCCTCCACTTT. Translation gives CASSLGDSYNSPLHF.

The J gene is TRBJ2-7, the V gene TRBV29-1; D call uncertain. Germline V lookup: CDR1 SQVTM, CDR2 ANQGSEA. The V end lost 2 bases, the J end lost 2 bases, and 7 bases lay between the germline ends. The CDR3 length is 12 residues. The CDR3 is CSVEPRPYEQYF. CDR3 DNA: TGCAGCGTTGAACCACGGCCCTACGAGCAGTACTTC.

The chain links TRBV28 to TRBJ2-7; possibly TRBD2 for D (5 bases). This CDR3 has 12 amino acids. Trimming pared 3 bases from V and 4 bases from J, leaving 7 bases between. Germline V gene sequence: CDR1 MDHEN, CDR2 SYDVKM. The CDR3 region has the DNA TGTGCCAGCAGTTTGCCGGGGTACGAGCAGTACTTC. This encodes CASSLPGYEQYF.